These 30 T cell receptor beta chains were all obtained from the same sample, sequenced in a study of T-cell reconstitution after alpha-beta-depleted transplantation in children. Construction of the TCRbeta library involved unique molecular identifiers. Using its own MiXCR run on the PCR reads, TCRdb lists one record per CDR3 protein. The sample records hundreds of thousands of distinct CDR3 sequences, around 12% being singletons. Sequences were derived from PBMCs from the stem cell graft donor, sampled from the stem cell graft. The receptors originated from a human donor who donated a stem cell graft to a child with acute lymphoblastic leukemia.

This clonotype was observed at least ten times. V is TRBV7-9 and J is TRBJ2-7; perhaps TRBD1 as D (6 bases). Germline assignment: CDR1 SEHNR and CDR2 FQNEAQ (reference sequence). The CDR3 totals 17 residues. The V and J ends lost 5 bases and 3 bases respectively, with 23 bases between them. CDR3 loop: CASSPRDPGERFYEQYF. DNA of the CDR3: TGTGCCAGCAGCCCAAGAGATCCAGGGGAAAGGTTCTACGAGCAGTACTTC.

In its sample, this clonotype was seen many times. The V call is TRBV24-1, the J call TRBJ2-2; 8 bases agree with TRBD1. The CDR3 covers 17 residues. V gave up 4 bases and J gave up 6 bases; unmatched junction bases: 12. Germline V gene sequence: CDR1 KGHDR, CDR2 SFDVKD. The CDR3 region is CATSDRDRGWDAGELFF. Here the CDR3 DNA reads TGTGCCACCAGTGACCGCGACAGGGGTTGGGATGCCGGGGAGCTGTTTTTT.

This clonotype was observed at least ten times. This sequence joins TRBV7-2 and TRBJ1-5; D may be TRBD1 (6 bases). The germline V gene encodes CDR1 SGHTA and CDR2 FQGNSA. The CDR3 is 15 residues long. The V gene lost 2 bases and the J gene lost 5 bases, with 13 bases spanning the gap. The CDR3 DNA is TGTGCCAGCAGCTTAAAATCGGGGGGCGATCAGCCCCAGCATTTT. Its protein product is CASSLKSGGDQPQHF.

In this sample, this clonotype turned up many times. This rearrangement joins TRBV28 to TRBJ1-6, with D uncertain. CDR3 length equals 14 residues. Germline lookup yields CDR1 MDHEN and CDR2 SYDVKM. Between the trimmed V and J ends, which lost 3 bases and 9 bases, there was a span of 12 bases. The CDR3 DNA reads TGTGCCAGCAGTTTCCGACGGTTGGGTTCACCCCTCCACTTT. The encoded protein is CASSFRRLGSPLHF.

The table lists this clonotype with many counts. The CDR3 reads CASSLRDRETEAFF. DNA for the CDR3: TGCGCCAGCAGCCTCCGGGACAGGGAGACTGAAGCTTTCTTT. The V call is TRBV4-3, the J call TRBJ1-1, with TRBD1 identical over 9 bases. V lost 4 bases, J lost 5 bases, and 5 bases stayed unmatched. Germline V gene sequence: CDR1 LGHNA, CDR2 YSLEER. CDR3 size: 14 residues.

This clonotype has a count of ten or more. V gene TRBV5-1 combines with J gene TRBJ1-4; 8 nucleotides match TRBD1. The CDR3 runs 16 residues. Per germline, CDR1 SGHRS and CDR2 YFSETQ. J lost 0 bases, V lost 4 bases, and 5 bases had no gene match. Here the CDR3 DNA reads TGCGCCAGCAGCCCCGGACAGGGAGCAACTAATGAAAAACTGTTTTTT. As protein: CASSPGQGATNEKLFF.

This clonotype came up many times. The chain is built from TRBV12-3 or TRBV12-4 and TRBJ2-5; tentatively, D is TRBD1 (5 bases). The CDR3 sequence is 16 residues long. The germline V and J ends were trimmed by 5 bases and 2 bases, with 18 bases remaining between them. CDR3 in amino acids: CASSPTRRQYQETQYF. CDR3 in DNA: TGTGCCAGCAGTCCTACAAGAAGACAGTATCAAGAGACCCAGTACTTC.

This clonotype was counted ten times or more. CDR3 loop: CASSLAGRYSYNEQFF. CDR3 coding DNA: TGCGCCAGCAGCTTGGCAGGGCGCTACTCCTACAATGAGCAGTTCTTC. This sequence joins TRBV5-1 and TRBJ2-1; tentative D call: TRBD1 (5 bases). Trimming cost V 0 bases and J 0 bases, with 10 bases left between them. The germline gives CDR1 SGHRS, CDR2 YFSETQ. CDR3 size: 16 residues.

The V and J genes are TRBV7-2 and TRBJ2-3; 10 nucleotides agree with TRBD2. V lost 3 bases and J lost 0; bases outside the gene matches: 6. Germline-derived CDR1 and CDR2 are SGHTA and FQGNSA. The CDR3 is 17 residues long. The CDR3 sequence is CASSFSGGSYSTDTQYF. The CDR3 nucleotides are TGTGCCAGCAGCTTTAGCGGGGGGTCTTATAGCACAGATACGCAGTATTTT.

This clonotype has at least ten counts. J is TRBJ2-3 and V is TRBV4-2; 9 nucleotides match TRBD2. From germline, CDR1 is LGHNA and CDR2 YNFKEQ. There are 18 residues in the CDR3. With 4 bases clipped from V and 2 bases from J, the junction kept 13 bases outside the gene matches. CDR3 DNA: TGTGCCAGCAGCCCCCTGAGCGCCCTAGCGGGGATCACAGATACGCAGTATTTT. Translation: CASSPLSALAGITDTQYF.

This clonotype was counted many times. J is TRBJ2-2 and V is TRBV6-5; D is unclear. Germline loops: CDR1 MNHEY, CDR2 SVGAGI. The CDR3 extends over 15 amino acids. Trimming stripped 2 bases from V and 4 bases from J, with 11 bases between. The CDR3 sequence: CASSYGQDPTGELFF. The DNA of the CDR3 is TGTGCCAGCAGTTACGGGCAAGACCCCACCGGGGAGCTGTTTTTT.

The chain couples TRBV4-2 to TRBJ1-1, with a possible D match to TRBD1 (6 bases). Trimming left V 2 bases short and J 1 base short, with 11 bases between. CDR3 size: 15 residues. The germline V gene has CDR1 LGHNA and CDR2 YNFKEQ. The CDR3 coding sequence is TGTGCCAGCAGCCAAACCGGGACAAAGAACACTGAAGCTTTCTTT. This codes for CASSQTGTKNTEAFF.

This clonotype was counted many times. CDR3: CASSLNDRGRFNEQFF. As DNA, the CDR3 is TGTGCCAGCAGTCTCAACGACAGGGGACGTTTCAATGAGCAGTTCTTC. The V gene is TRBV12-3 or TRBV12-4, the J gene TRBJ2-1; TRBD1 aligns across 8 bases. The CDR3 is made up of 16 amino acids. V lost 5 bases to trimming and J lost 6 bases; unmatched junction nucleotides: 12.

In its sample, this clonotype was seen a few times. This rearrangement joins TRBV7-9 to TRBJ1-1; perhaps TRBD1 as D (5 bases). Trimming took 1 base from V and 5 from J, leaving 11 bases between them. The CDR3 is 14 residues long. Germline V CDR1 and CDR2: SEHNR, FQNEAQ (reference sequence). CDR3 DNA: TGTGCCAGCAGCTTAGGAAGTGGACAAACTGAAGCTTTCTTT. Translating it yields CASSLGSGQTEAFF.

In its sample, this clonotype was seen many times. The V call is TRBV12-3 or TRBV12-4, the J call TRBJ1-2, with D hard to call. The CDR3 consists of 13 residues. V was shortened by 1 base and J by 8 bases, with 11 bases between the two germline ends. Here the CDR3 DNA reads TGTGCCAGCAGTTTAGGGAATAGGGAGGGCTACACCTTC. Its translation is CASSLGNREGYTF.

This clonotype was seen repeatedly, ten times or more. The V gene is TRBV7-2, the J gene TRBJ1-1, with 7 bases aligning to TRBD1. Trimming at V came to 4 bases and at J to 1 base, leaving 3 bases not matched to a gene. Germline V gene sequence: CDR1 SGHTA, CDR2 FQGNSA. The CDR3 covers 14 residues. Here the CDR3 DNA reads TGTGCCAGCAGCTACCAGGGGGGGAACACTGAAGCTTTCTTT. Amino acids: CASSYQGGNTEAFF.

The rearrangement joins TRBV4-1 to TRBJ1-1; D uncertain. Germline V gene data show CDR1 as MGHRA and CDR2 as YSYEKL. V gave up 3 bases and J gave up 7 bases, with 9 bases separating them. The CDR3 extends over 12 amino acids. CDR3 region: CASSQAGNEAFF. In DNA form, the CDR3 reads TGCGCCAGCAGCCAGGCTGGGAATGAAGCTTTCTTT.

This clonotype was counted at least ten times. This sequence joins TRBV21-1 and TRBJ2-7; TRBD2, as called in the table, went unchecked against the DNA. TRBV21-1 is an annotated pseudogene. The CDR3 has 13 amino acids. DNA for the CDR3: TGTGCCAGCAGCCGGGGGAGGGCCGCCGAGCAGTACTTC. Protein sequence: CASSRGRAAEQYF.

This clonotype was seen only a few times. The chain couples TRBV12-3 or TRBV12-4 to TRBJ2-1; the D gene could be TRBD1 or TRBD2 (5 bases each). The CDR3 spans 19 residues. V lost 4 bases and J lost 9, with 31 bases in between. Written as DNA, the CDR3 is TGTGCCAGCAGTTATCGGAATAGAATCCGGGACCCGAGGTCAAGTGAGCAGTTCTTC. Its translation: CASSYRNRIRDPRSSEQFF.

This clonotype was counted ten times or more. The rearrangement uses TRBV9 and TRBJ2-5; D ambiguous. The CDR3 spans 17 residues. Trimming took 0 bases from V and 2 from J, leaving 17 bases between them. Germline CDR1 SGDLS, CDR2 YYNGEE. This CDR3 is CASSVGGLSAPQETQYF. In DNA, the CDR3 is TGTGCCAGCAGCGTAGGGGGTCTCAGCGCCCCACAAGAGACCCAGTACTTC.

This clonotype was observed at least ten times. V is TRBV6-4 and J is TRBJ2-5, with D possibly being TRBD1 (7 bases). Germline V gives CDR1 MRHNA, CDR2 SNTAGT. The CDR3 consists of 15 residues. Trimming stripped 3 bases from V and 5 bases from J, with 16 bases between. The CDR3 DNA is TGTGCCAGCAGTGAACGGGCAGGGGGGATGGAGACCCAGTACTTC. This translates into CASSERAGGMETQYF.

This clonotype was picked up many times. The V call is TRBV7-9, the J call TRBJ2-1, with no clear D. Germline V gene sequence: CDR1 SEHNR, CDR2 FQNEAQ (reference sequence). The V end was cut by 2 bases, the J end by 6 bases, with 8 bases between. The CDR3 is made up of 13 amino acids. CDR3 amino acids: CASSLINSNEQFF. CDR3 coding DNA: TGTGCCAGCAGCTTAATAAATTCCAATGAGCAGTTCTTC.

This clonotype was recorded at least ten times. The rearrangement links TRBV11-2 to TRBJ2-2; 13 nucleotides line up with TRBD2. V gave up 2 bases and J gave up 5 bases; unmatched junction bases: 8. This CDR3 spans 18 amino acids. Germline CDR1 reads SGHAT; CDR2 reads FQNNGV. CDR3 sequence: CASSLRLAGGRGTGELFF. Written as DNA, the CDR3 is TGTGCCAGCAGCTTAAGACTAGCGGGAGGAAGGGGAACCGGGGAGCTGTTTTTT.

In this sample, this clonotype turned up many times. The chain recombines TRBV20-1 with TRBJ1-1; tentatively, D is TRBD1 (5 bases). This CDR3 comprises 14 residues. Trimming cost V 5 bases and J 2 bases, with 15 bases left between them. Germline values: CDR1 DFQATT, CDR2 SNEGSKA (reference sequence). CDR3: CSARAGASNTEAFF. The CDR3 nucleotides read TGCAGTGCTCGAGCTGGGGCTTCAAACACTGAAGCTTTCTTT.

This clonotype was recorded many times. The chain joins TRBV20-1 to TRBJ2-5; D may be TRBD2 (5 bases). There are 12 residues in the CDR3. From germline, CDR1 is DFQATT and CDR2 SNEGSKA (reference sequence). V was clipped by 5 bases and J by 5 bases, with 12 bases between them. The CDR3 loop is CSAQAGGETQYF. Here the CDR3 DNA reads TGCAGTGCTCAGGCGGGCGGGGAGACCCAGTACTTC.

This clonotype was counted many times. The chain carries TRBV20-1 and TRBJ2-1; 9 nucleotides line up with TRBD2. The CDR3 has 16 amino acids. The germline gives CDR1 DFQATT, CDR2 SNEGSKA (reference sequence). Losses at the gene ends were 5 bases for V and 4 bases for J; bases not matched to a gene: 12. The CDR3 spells CSALPAGTSFYNEQFF. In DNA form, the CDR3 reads TGCAGTGCTCTTCCGGCCGGGACTAGCTTTTACAATGAGCAGTTCTTC.

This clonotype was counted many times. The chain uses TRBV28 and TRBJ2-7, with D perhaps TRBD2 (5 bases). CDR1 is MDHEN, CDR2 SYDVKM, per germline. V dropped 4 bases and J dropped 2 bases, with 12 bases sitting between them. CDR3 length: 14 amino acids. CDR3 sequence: CASSSGEGAYEQYF. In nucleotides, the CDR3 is TGTGCCAGCAGTTCAGGTGAGGGCGCCTACGAGCAGTACTTC.

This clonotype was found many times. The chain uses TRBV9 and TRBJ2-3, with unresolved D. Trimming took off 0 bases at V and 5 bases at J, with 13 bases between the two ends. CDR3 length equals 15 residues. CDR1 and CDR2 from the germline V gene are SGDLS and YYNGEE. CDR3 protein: CASSVGGQAGDTQYF. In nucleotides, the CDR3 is TGTGCCAGCAGCGTAGGGGGTCAGGCTGGAGATACGCAGTATTTT.

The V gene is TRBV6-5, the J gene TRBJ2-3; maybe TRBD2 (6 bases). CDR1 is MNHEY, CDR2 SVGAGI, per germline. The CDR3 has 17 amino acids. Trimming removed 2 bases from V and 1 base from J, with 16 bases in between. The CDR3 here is CASSYSLGRPGTDTQYF. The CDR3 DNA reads TGTGCCAGCAGTTACAGTTTAGGGAGGCCGGGCACAGATACGCAGTATTTT.

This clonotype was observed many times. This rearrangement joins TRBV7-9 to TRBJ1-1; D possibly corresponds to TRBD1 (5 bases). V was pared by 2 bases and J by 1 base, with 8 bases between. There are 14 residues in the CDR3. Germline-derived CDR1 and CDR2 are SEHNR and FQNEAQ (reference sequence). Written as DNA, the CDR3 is TGTGCCAGCAGCTTAACTGACAGGAACACTGAAGCTTTCTTT. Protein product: CASSLTDRNTEAFF.